The clone carrying this TCR beta chain was counted only a few times. The target antigen is unknown. V shed 3 bases and J 7 bases; nucleotides not matched to a gene: 5. This CDR3 has 15 amino acids. The sample comes from a study of T cell repertoires in cytomegalovirus infection. About the study: Public TCR beta signature analysis indicated the presence of both CMV infection and matching HLA type. Notes on the study in general: Pooled public TCR beta family frequency picked out CMV carriers with the relevant HLA. HLA-C-restricted CMV-specific TCR beta clonotypes prevailed in the ex vivo response.

TCRdb reprocessed the reads with MiXCR, giving one entry per CDR3 protein. Among 300,000 to 400,000 distinct CDR3 sequences listed, roughly 20% were seen once. Sequenced sample: PBMCs. This chain links TRBV12-3 or TRBV12-4 with TRBJ2-1; 11 nucleotides align to TRBD2. The receptor was isolated from a human donor in good health (CMV status not recorded). Some clones in this sample may be carry-over from other donors' samples. CDR3 region: CASSFNLAGGNEQFF. In nucleotides, the CDR3 is TGTGCCAGCAGTTTTAACCTAGCGGGGGGTAATGAGCAGTTCTTC.